Listed here are 25 T cell receptor beta chains from one sample, sequenced in a study of cytomegalovirus exposure and HLA in healthy donors. Sequencing was performed with immunoSEQ multiplex PCR; in TCRdb, only in-frame clones are kept and a portion is missing. The sample contains roughly 150,000 clones, more than 70% of which appear only once. The specimen was PBMCs. These receptors all come from a man aged 18 to 29 in good health and CMV-seronegative.

V gene TRBV6-5 combines with J gene TRBJ1-1; TRBD1 might be the D (6 bases). The germline gives CDR1 MNHEY, CDR2 SVGAGI. The CDR3 is 15 amino acids. Deletions cut 2 bases from V and 5 bases from J, with 15 bases between. The CDR3: CASSYGGLHVTEAFF. The CDR3 nucleotides are TGTGCCAGCAGTTACGGGGGCCTACATGTAACTGAAGCTTTCTTT.

V is TRBV7-2 and J is TRBJ1-4; TRBD1 is a possible D gene (6 bases). The CDR3 length is 15 residues. The germline CDR1 and CDR2 sequences are SGHTA and FQGNSA. V lost 4 bases, J lost 8 bases, and 17 bases lay in between. This CDR3 is CASSWSGARGEKLFF. The CDR3 DNA is TGTGCCAGCAGCTGGTCAGGGGCGCGGGGGGAAAAACTGTTTTTT. The full variable domain, rest sourced from reference TRBV7-2 and TRBJ1-4, is GAGVSQSPSNKVTEKGKDVELRCDPISGHTALYWYRQSLGQGLEFLIYFQGNSAPDKSGLPSDRFSAERTGGSVSTLTIQRTQQEDSAVYLCASSWSGARGEKLFFGSGTQLSVL.

The chain recombines TRBV9 with TRBJ1-1, with a weak D call TRBD1 (6 bases). This CDR3 comprises 15 residues. Germline CDR1 and CDR2: SGDLS and YYNGEE. The V end was cut by 5 bases, the J end by 5 bases, with 19 bases between. The CDR3 here is CASSALEQGGTEAFF. CDR3 coding DNA: TGTGCCAGCAGTGCACTCGAACAGGGCGGGACTGAAGCTTTCTTT.

This clone was detected only once. The rearrangement joins TRBV5-1 to TRBJ2-1; 7 nucleotides agree with TRBD1. The CDR3 loop spans 16 amino acids. Germline V gene data show CDR1 as SGHRS and CDR2 as YFSETQ. The junction had 8 bases not matched to a gene; V was cut back by 1 base and J by 4 bases. The CDR3 loop reads CASSLSGTVIYNEQFF. For the CDR3, the DNA is TGCGCCAGCAGCTTGTCGGGGACAGTCATTTACAATGAGCAGTTCTTC. Full variable domain (rest looked up from reference TRBV5-1 and TRBJ2-1): KAGVTQTPRYLIKTRGQQVTLSCSPISGHRSVSWYQQTPGQGLQFLFEYFSETQRNKGNFPGRFSGRQFSNSRSEMNVSTLELGDSALYLCASSLSGTVIYNEQFFGPGTRLTVL.

The rearrangement uses TRBV12-5 and TRBJ2-1; 11 bases are shared with TRBD2. With 3 bases clipped from V and 1 base from J, the junction kept 5 bases outside the gene matches. The CDR3 is 17 residues long. Germline V CDR1 and CDR2: LGHNT, FRNRAP. The CDR3 nucleotides read TGTGCTAGTGGTTTATCTATAGCGGGAGGGTCCTACAATGAGCAGTTCTTC. Amino acid sequence: CASGLSIAGGSYNEQFF.

Of note for this clone: Sequence at one end of the junction differs from germline and may be a read error. The gene calls are TRBV27 and TRBJ2-2; a possible D gene is TRBD1 (6 bases). The CDR3 is 14 residues long. Germline V lookup: CDR1 MNHEY, CDR2 SMNVEV (reference sequence). The CDR3 bases are TGTGCCGCTACGCGCGGTGGGGGCACCGGAGAGCTGTTTTTT. This encodes CAATRGGGTGELFF.

The chain employs TRBV6-1 and TRBJ2-3; TRBD1 might be the D (5 bases). The CDR3 loop spans 15 amino acids. CDR1 MNHNS and CDR2 SASEGT come from the germline V gene. Trimming cost V 3 bases and J 3 bases, with 13 bases left between them. The CDR3: CASSELQGRTDTQYF. The CDR3, as DNA: TGTGCCAGCAGTGAGCTGCAGGGAAGGACAGATACGCAGTATTTT.

This clone was seen a single time. The chain combines TRBV19 with TRBJ1-1; 10 bases agree with TRBD1. The J segment lost 3 bases and the V segment lost 4 bases, leaving 5 bases of the junction unmatched. CDR1 and CDR2 from the germline V gene are LNHDA and SQIVND (reference sequence). The CDR3 runs to 15 residues. CDR3 nucleotide sequence: TGTGCCAGTAGTACCGGACAGGGGGATCACACTGAAGCTTTCTTT. Amino acids: CASSTGQGDHTEAFF. Based on the CDR3 plus reference TRBV19 and TRBJ1-1, the full variable domain is DGGITQSPKYLFRKEGQNVTLSCEQNLNHDAMYWYRQDPGQGLRLIYYSQIVNDFQKGDIAEGYSVSREKKESFPLTVTSAQKNPTAFYLCASSTGQGDHTEAFFGQGTRLTVV.

The chain couples TRBV29-1 to TRBJ1-4; D uncertain. This CDR3 contains 12 residues. CDR1 is SQVTM and CDR2 is ANQGSEA in the germline V gene. V was cut by 5 bases and J by 3 bases, with 7 bases left in between. Here the CDR3 reads CSVSGPNEKLFF. CDR3 nucleotides: TGCAGCGTTTCGGGTCCTAATGAAAAACTGTTTTTT.

This chain uses TRBV10-3 with TRBJ1-2; D gene uncertain. The ends were cut back, 7 bases at V and 0 bases at J, with 15 bases in the middle. The CDR3 totals 15 residues. CDR1 is ENHRY and CDR2 is SYGVKD in the germline V gene. The CDR3 reads CAIKGGLPSNYGYTF. Written as DNA, the CDR3 is TGTGCCATCAAAGGCGGTCTGCCCTCTAACTATGGCTACACCTTC.

For this clone: The sample has other DNA sequences that encode this CDR3 too. The chain joins TRBV27 to TRBJ1-5, with 7 bases fitting TRBD1. Germline V gene lookup returns CDR1 MNHEY and CDR2 SMNVEV (reference sequence). The trim removed 6 bases at V and 2 bases at J, leaving 1 base unmatched. The CDR3 loop spans 13 amino acids. CDR3 sequence: CASSGQGNQPQHF. For the CDR3, the DNA is TGTGCCAGCAGCGGACAGGGCAATCAGCCCCAGCATTTT.

This clone was picked up one time. The J gene is TRBJ1-5, the V gene TRBV19; TRBD1 might be the D (5 bases). This CDR3 is 15 amino acids long. V dropped 3 bases and J dropped 0 bases, with 9 bases sitting between them. Germline loops: CDR1 LNHDA, CDR2 SQIVND (reference sequence). The CDR3 spells CASSIKGFSNQPQHF. The CDR3 DNA reads as TGTGCCAGTAGTATCAAGGGGTTTAGCAATCAGCCCCAGCATTTT. Full variable domain (missing parts from reference TRBV19 and TRBJ1-5): DGGITQSPKYLFRKEGQNVTLSCEQNLNHDAMYWYRQDPGQGLRLIYYSQIVNDFQKGDIAEGYSVSREKKESFPLTVTSAQKNPTAFYLCASSIKGFSNQPQHFGDGTRLSIL.

This clone was recorded only once. The chain joins TRBV27 to TRBJ1-2; D call uncertain. Deletions cut 6 bases from V and 3 bases from J, with 23 bases between. The CDR3 has 17 amino acids. The germline V gene encodes CDR1 MNHEY and CDR2 SMNVEV (reference sequence). DNA of the CDR3: TGTGCCAGCAGACCCGCAGAGGCACCAACGGTTCACTATGGCTACACCTTC. Amino acid sequence: CASRPAEAPTVHYGYTF.

The chain employs TRBV27 and TRBJ1-2, with 7 bases matching TRBD1. Germline-derived CDR1 and CDR2 are MNHEY and SMNVEV (reference sequence). The CDR3 has 15 residues. The J segment lost 7 bases and the V segment lost 6 bases, leaving 14 bases of the junction unmatched. This CDR3 reads CASSSSDRVWIGYTF. DNA of the CDR3: TGTGCCAGCAGCTCATCAGACAGGGTTTGGATTGGCTACACCTTC.

The rearrangement uses TRBV28 and TRBJ2-7; TRBD2 is a possible D gene (5 bases). Trimming removed 8 bases from V and 8 bases from J, with 13 bases in between. The CDR3 length is 11 residues. The germline V gene has CDR1 MDHEN and CDR2 SYDVKM. This CDR3 reads CASGGYAKQYF. DNA of the CDR3: TGTGCCAGCGGCGGGTATGCGAAGCAGTACTTC.

The chain employs TRBV4-3 and TRBJ1-5; no clear D gene. V was clipped by 0 bases and J by 1 base, with 7 bases between them. Germline values: CDR1 LGHNA, CDR2 YSLEER. The CDR3 totals 15 residues. In nucleotides, the CDR3 is TGCGCCAGCAGCCAAGATCGAGGCAGCAATCAGCCCCAGCATTTT. This codes for CASSQDRGSNQPQHF.

This rearrangement joins TRBV7-9 to TRBJ2-1; 7 nucleotides line up with TRBD2. The germline CDR1 and CDR2 sequences are SEHNR and FQNEAQ (reference sequence). This CDR3 region has 14 residues. The V and J ends lost 2 bases and 6 bases, in that order; junction bases with no gene match: 4. The CDR3 nucleotides are TGTGCCAGCAGCTTATCCCTAGCGGTCAATGAGCAGTTCTTC. Translating it yields CASSLSLAVNEQFF.

The chain uses TRBV4-3 and TRBJ1-1; D is possibly TRBD1 (6 bases). Germline CDR1 reads LGHNA; CDR2 reads YSLEER. This CDR3 comprises 13 residues. V shed 4 bases and J shed 2 bases, with 8 bases lying between them. The CDR3 sequence is CASSPDSNTEAFF. The CDR3 DNA reads TGCGCCAGCAGCCCGGACAGTAACACTGAAGCTTTCTTT.

The gene calls are TRBV19 and TRBJ2-1; the match to TRBD2 covers 13 bases. The germline CDR1 and CDR2 sequences are LNHDA and SQIVND (reference sequence). CDR3 size: 17 residues. The J segment lost 2 bases and the V segment lost 5 bases, leaving 6 bases of the junction unmatched. CDR3 bases: TGTGCCAGTAGTTGGACTAGCGGGAGTAAGCCCTACAATGAGCAGTTCTTC. Its protein is CASSWTSGSKPYNEQFF.

The chain joins TRBV6-5 to TRBJ1-2; D is undetermined. V lost 2 bases and J 8 bases, leaving 12 bases between the germline ends. This CDR3 spans 13 amino acids. Looked up from germline, CDR1 is MNHEY and CDR2 is SVGAGI. The CDR3 DNA reads TGTGCCAGCAGTTACGGGCCGCCGGGAGGCTACACCTTC. Encoded protein: CASSYGPPGGYTF.

This sequence joins TRBV2 and TRBJ1-2; TRBD1 matches 11 bases. CDR3 length: 15 amino acids. Germline CDR1 reads SNHLY; CDR2 reads FYNNEI. Losses at the gene ends were 6 bases for V and 8 bases for J; bases not matched to a gene: 11. In nucleotides, the CDR3 is TGTGCCAGCAGAGCCGAAGGACAGGGGGCGCGAGGCTACACCTTC. It encodes CASRAEGQGARGYTF.

This chain joins TRBV19 and TRBJ1-2, with D possibly TRBD1 on 5 matching bases. Germline V CDR1 and CDR2: LNHDA, SQIVND (reference sequence). The CDR3 loop spans 17 amino acids. Trimming removed 1 base from V and 0 bases from J, with 15 bases in between. Here the CDR3 DNA reads TGTGCCAGTAGTATAGCTAACAGGCGACAATCTAACTATGGCTACACCTTC. This encodes CASSIANRRQSNYGYTF.

This chain links TRBV7-8 with TRBJ2-1; 16 bases are a match to TRBD2. V shed 8 bases, J shed 6 bases, and the junction held 7 bases outside the gene matches. Looked up from germline, CDR1 is SGHVS and CDR2 is FQNEAQ. CDR3 length equals 16 residues. DNA for the CDR3: TGTGCCAGCGGTGGGACTAGCGGGAGGGTCTCCAATGAGCAGTTCTTC. Its translation is CASGGTSGRVSNEQFF.

This clone was detected once. The chain carries TRBV5-1 and TRBJ2-1, with 7 bases matching TRBD1. Per germline, CDR1 SGHRS and CDR2 YFSETQ. This CDR3 contains 16 residues. V was clipped by 4 bases and J by 5 bases; unmatched bases: 12. Written as DNA, the CDR3 is TGCGCCAGCAGCCCTATAAGACGACAGGGACACAATGAGCAGTTCTTC. It encodes CASSPIRRQGHNEQFF.

The chain carries TRBV5-6 and TRBJ2-1; a possible D gene is TRBD1 (5 bases). Germline V lookup: CDR1 SGHDT, CDR2 YYEEEE. The CDR3 loop spans 15 amino acids. V lost 3 bases to trimming and J lost 6 bases, with 16 bases between them. CDR3 protein: CASSYQGSAPNEQFF. In DNA form, the CDR3 reads TGTGCCAGCAGCTACCAGGGTTCCGCGCCCAATGAGCAGTTCTTC.